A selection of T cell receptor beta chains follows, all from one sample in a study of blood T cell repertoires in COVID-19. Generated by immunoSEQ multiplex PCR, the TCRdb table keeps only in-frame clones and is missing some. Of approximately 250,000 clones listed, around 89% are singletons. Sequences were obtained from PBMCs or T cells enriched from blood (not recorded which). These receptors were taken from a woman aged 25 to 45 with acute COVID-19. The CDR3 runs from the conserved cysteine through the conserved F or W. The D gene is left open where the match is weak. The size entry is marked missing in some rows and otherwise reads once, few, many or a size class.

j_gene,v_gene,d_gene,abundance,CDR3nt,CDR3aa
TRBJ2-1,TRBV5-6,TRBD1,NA,TGTGCCAGCAGCCACCGGACAGGGATGAATGAGCAGTTCTTC,CASSHRTGMNEQFF
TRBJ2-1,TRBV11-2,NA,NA,TGTGCCAGCAACTACAACGGACTCCAAGACCCTAATGAGCAGTTCTTC,CASNYNGLQDPNEQFF
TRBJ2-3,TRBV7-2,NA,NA,TGTGCCAGCAGCCTAAGGGACTTGGGGGCAGATACGCAGTATTTT,CASSLRDLGADTQYF
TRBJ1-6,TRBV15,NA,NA,TGTGCCACCAGCAGAGATAGACAGGACGAGATTTCACCCCTCCACTTT,CATSRDRQDEISPLHF
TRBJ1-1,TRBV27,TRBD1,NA,TGTGCCAGTACGGAGGGGGCGGGAACTGAAGCTTTCTTT,CASTEGAGTEAFF
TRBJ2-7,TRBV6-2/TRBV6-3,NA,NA,TGTGCCAGCAGTGACTCTAGCTCCTACGAGCAGTACTTC,CASSDSSSYEQYF
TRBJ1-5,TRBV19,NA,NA,TGTGCCAGTAATACAGAGTCGTATAGCAATCAGCCCCAGCATTTT,CASNTESYSNQPQHF
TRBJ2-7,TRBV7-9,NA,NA,TGTGCCAGCAGCTTAGGGGCAGGGCCCTACGAGCAGTACTTC,CASSLGAGPYEQYF
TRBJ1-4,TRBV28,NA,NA,TGTGCCAGCAGTTTACGGGACATCCGCACTAATGAAAAACTGTTTTTT,CASSLRDIRTNEKLFF
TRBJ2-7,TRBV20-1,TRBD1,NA,TGCAGTGCCAGTCGGACAGGGTACTACGAGCAGTACTTC,CSASRTGYYEQYF
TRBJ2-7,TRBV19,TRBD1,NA,TGTGCCAGTAGTATGAGCCCTCCGGGACAGGGGTCCCCGGATGACTACGAGCAGTACTTC,CASSMSPPGQGSPDDYEQYF
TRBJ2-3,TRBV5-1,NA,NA,TGCGCCAGCAGCTTGGCCGGGGACTCCCGCACAGATACGCAGTATTTT,CASSLAGDSRTDTQYF
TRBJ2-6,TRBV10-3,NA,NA,TGTGCCATCACTGGACAGTCCCTCTCTGGGGCCAACGTCCTGACTTTC,CAITGQSLSGANVLTF
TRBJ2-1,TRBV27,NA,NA,TGTGCCAGCAGGAGGACTTTGAACTACAATGAGCAGTTCTTC,CASRRTLNYNEQFF
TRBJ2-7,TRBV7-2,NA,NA,TGTGCCAGCAGCTTAGTCGCAGGGACCTACGAGCAGTACTTC,CASSLVAGTYEQYF
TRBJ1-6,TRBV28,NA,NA,TGTGCCAGCAGTTTAGCGCCGGGACAACCTAATTCACCCCTCCACTTT,CASSLAPGQPNSPLHF
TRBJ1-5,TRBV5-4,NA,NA,TGTGCCAGCAGCTTGGCAGGGGTCAATCAGCCCCAGCATTTT,CASSLAGVNQPQHF
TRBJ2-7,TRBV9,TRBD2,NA,TGTGCCAGCAGCTCCACTAGCGGGAGTGGGTACGAGCAGTACTTC,CASSSTSGSGYEQYF
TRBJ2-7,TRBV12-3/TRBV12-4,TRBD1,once,TGTGCCAGCACACCGGGACAGGGCAGCGAGCAGTACTTC,CASTPGQGSEQYF
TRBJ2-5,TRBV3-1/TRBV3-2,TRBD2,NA,TGTGCCAGCAGCCATGGACTAGGGCAAGAGACCCAGTACTTC,CASSHGLGQETQYF
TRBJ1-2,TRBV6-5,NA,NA,TGTGCCAGCACCAGAGACAGTGCTGGCGGCTACACCTTC,CASTRDSAGGYTF
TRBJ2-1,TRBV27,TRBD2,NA,TGTGCCAGCAGGAGAGCGGGAGGGGGGGACAATGAGCAGTTCTTC,CASRRAGGGDNEQFF
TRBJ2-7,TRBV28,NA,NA,TGTGCCAGCAGTTATGACAGCGAAACCTACGAGCAGTACTTC,CASSYDSETYEQYF
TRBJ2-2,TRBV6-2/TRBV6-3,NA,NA,TGTGCCAGCAGTTACGACTCCGGCGGGGAGCTGTTTTTT,CASSYDSGGELFF
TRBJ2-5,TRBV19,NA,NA,TGTGCCAGTAGTGAACGGGTTCCAGAGACCCAGTACTTC,CASSERVPETQYF
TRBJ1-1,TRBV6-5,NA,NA,TGTGCCAGCAGTTACTCTCCCCTTATCGCGGGCGGAGAAGCTTTCTTT,CASSYSPLIAGGEAFF
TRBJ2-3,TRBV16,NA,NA,TGTGCCAGCAGCCAATCGAGTAAATACGGGGGCACAGATACGCAGTATTTT,CASSQSSKYGGTDTQYF
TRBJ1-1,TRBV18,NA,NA,TGTGCCAGCTCACCTCGGGGTTTGAACACTGAAGCTTTCTTT,CASSPRGLNTEAFF
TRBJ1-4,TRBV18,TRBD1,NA,TGTGCCAGCTCACCACCGGGACAGGGTAATGAAAAACTGTTTTTT,CASSPPGQGNEKLFF
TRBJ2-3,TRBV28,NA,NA,TGTGCCAGCAGTTCCCTTAGCGGTCTAAGGCCAGATACGCAGTATTTT,CASSSLSGLRPDTQYF
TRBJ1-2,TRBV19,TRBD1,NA,TGTGCCAGTAGTACCCCCCGGACAGGGGATAACTCTGGCTACACCTTC,CASSTPRTGDNSGYTF
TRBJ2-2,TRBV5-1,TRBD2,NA,TGCGCCAGCAGCTTGGCCGGATTAGCGGGAGCGGGCACCGGGGAGCTGTTTTTT,CASSLAGLAGAGTGELFF
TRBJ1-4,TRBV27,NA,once,TGTGCCAGCAGTTTGGGGTGGGGGGGCGTGGATGAAAAACTGTTTTTT,CASSLGWGGVDEKLFF